This entry features one TCR beta chain sequence. Measured with immunoSEQ multiplex PCR; TCRdb has only the in-frame clones, and not every one. This table holds around 30,000 clones, 93% found once. This specimen comes from a study of blood T cell repertoires in COVID-19. The overall study: The origin of the acute and convalescent COVID-19 samples was the United States, Italy and Spain. The analysed material was cDNA or gDNA that came from T cells, B-cell-depleted T cells, or PBMCs.

The clonotype was recovered from a male donor with active COVID-19. Input material: peripheral blood.

CDR3 protein: CASSYSGTGNTIYF. The CDR3 DNA reads TGTGCCAGCAGTTACTCGGGCACTGGAAACACCATATATTTT. The J gene is TRBJ1-3, the V gene TRBV6-5; D gene unclear. The length of the CDR3 is 14 residues. With 0 bases removed from V and 2 bases from J, the gap between germline ends came to 5 bases. CDR1 and CDR2 (germline): MNHEY, SVGAGI.